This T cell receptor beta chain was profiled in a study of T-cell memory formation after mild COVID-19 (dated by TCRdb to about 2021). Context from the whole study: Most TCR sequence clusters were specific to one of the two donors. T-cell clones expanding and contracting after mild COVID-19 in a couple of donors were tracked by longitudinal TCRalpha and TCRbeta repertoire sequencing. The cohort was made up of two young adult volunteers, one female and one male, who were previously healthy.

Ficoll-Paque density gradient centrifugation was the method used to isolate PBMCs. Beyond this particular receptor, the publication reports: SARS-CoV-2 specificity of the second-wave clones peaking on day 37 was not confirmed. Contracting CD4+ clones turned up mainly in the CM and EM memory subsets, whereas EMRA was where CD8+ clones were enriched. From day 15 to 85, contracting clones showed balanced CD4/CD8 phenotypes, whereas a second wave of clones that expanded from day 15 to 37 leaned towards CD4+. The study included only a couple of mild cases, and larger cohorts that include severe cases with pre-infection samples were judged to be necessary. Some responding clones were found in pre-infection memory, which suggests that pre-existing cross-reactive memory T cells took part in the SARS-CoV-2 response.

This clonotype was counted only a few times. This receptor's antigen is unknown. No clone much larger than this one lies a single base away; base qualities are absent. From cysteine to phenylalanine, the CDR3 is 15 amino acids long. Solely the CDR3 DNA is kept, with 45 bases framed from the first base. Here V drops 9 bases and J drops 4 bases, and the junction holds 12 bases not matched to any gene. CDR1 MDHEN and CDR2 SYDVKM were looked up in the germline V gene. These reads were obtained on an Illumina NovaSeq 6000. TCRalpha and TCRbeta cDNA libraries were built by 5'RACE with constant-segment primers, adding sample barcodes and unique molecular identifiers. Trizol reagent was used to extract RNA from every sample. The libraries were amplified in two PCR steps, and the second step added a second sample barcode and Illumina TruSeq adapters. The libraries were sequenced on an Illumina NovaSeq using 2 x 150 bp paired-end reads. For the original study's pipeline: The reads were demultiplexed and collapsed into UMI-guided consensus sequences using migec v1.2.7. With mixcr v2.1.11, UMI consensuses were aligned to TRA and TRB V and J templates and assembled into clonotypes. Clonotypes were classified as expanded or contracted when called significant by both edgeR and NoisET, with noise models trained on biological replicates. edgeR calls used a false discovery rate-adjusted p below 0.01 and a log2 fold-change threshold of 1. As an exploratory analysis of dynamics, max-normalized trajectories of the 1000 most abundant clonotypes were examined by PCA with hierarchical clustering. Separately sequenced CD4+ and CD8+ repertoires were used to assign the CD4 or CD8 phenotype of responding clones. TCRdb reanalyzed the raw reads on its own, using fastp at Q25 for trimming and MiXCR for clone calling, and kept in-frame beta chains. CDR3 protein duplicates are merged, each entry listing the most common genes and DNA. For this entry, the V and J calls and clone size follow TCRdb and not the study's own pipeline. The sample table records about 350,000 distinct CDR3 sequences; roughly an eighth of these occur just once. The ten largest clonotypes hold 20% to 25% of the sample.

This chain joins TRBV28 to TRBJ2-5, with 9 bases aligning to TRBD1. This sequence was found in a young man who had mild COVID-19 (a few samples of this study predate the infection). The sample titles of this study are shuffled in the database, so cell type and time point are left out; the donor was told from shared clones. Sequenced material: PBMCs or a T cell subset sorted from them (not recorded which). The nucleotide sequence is TGTGCCAGGACCTTGGGACAGGGTGATCCAGAGACCCAGTACTTC. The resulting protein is CARTLGQGDPETQYF.